The present T cell receptor (beta chain) was sequenced within a study of CD8 T cells in Susac syndrome. Random hexamers were used to reverse transcribe an amount of about 0.45 to 1 ug RNA. Amplification of TCR beta CDR3 across 54 Vbeta and 13 Jbeta was performed with immunoSEQ multiplex PCR. One entry per CDR3 protein, called by TCRdb with MiXCR from the immunoSEQ multiplex PCR reads. The table includes some 450,000 distinct CDR3 sequences, around 85% detected once. This receptor was identified in a human donor with multiple sclerosis. Sequencing input: CD8+ T cells from PBMCs.

CDR3 amino acids: CASSRSGGTDDNEQFF. The CDR3 DNA sequence: TGTGCCAGCAGTCGTTCCGGGGGGACAGATGACAATGAGCAGTTCTTC. The chain joins TRBV6-1 to TRBJ2-1; D tentatively fits TRBD1 or TRBD2 (7 bases each). Deletions cut 5 bases from V and 5 bases from J, with 19 bases between. The length of the CDR3 is 16 residues. Germline assignment: CDR1 MNHNS and CDR2 SASEGT.